This TCR beta chain emerged from a study of beta chain features in type 1 diabetes. As every portion of the isolated RNA was reverse transcribed, the sequencing read expressed TCRB transcripts. Only in-frame clones appear in the TCRdb table, and some are missing; sequencing was by immunoSEQ multiplex PCR. The sample includes hundreds of thousands of clones, about 29% of them seen just once. This clone was observed a few times. Its cognate antigen is unknown. Germline V gene sequence: CDR1 SQVTM, CDR2 ANQGSEA. This CDR3 region has 12 residues. Trimming took 8 bases from V and 8 from J, leaving 16 bases between them. Via the markers CD45RO/CCR7/CD25/CD127/CD95/CD27, stem cell-like memory, regulatory, central memory and naive CD4+ cells were sorted. Findings and limits, study-wide: PCR might preferentially amplify shorter templates, equally in patients and controls.

What was sequenced was naive CD4+ T cells from blood. The V gene is TRBV29-1, the J gene TRBJ2-1, with a weak D call TRBD2 (6 bases). This clonotype originated in a man between 18 and 29 years old in good health. CDR3 bases: TGCAGCCTTCTCGGGCCGGGGGATGAGCAGTTCTTC. Protein product: CSLLGPGDEQFF.